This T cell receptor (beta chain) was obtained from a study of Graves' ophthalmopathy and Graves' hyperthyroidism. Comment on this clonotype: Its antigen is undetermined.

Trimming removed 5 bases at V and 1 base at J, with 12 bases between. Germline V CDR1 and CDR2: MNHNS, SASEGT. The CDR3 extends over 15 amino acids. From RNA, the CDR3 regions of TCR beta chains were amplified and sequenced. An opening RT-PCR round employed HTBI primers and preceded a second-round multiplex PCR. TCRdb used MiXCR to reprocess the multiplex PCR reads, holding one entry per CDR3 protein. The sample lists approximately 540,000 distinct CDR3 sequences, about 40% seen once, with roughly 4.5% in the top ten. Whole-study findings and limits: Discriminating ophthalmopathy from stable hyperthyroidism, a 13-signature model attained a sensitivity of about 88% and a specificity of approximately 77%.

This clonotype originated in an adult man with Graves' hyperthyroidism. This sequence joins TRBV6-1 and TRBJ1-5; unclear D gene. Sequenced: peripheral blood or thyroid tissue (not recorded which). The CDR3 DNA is TGTGCCAGCAGTATTGGGTTGTGGAGCAATCAGCCCCAGCATTTT. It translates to CASSIGLWSNQPQHF.